This T cell receptor beta chain stems from a study of blood T cell repertoires in COVID-19. The authors' processing: Amplification of reference gene primers was used by the study to estimate nucleated cell counts. Sequencing used immunoSEQ multiplex PCR; TCRdb keeps in-frame clones, though not all of them. V, J and clone size are taken as reported in that table, and D and trimming were inferred from the DNA itself. The sample has more than 60,000 clones, over 80% seen once. This clone was seen a single time. Germline V gives CDR1 WNHNN, CDR2 SYGVQD (reference sequence). The V segment lost 5 bases and the J segment 6 bases; nucleotides outside the gene matches: 11. CDR3 size: 16 residues.

Sequences were obtained from peripheral blood. This receptor was obtained from an elderly woman with acute or convalescent COVID-19. This sequence joins TRBV10-1 and TRBJ1-5; 9 nucleotides match TRBD1. The CDR3 nucleotides are TGCGCCAGCAGTCAATCCGGACAGGGGCAAGGTCAGCCCCAGCATTTT. Amino acid sequence: CASSQSGQGQGQPQHF.